This TCR beta chain was recorded in a study of CD8 T cells in ankylosing spondylitis. Study-wide points: Clones linked to disease, bearing a CD8+ phenotype, were relatively rare in peripheral blood. Ankylosing spondylitis blood seemed to carry a telltale TCR beta motif made of fewer than ten highly homologous variants.

5'-RACE, quantitative and with molecular barcodes, yielded the TCR beta libraries. TCRdb ran MiXCR on the 5' RACE reads and lists one entry per CDR3 protein. The table has about 140,000 distinct CDR3 sequences, around a third seen once. The table lists this clonotype with many counts. What it binds is not known. The CDR3 is 15 amino acids. The V end lost 5 bases, the J end lost 0 bases, and 11 bases lay between the germline ends. CDR1 is SGHVS and CDR2 is FQNEAQ in the germline V gene. The TCR was taken from a male donor with ankylosing spondylitis. The V call is TRBV7-8, the J call TRBJ1-5; no clear D. The sequenced sample consisted of synovial fluid, either unsorted or a sorted T cell fraction (not recorded which). The CDR3 DNA is TGTGCCAGCAGCATAACGGGGTATAGCAATCAGCCCCAGCATTTT. Protein sequence: CASSITGYSNQPQHF.